The 10 T cell receptor beta chains reported below all come from one sample, sequenced in a study of beta chain features in type 1 diabetes. Findings and limits, study-wide: There was a moderate but significant shortening of TCRB CDR3s in all four CD4+ subsets of Type 1 diabetes patients.

The entirety of the isolated RNA underwent reverse transcription, so expressed TCRB transcripts were sequenced. The table came from immunoSEQ multiplex PCR; TCRdb's copy has only in-frame clones and leaves some out. In the table there are roughly 330,000 clones, roughly 14% of which are singletons. No antigen is known for these receptors. The source material was naive CD4+ T cells from blood. The origin of the receptors is a woman under 30 with type 1 diabetes.

This clone was seen only a few times. The V and J genes are TRBV18 and TRBJ2-7; weak D call: TRBD2 (5 bases). The CDR3 totals 13 residues. Trimming shortened V by 3 bases and J by 5 bases, and 11 bases separated the two germline ends. Germline V lookup: CDR1 KGHSH, CDR2 LQKENI. The CDR3 loop is CASSPSEFNEQYV. The DNA for the CDR3 is TGTGCCAGCTCACCTAGCGAATTCAACGAGCAGTACGTC.

V is TRBV29-1 and J is TRBJ2-1; 14 nucleotides line up with TRBD2. There are 14 residues in the CDR3. CDR1 is SQVTM and CDR2 is ANQGSEA in the germline V gene. V gave up 4 bases and J gave up 6 bases; unmatched junction bases: 2. This chain's CDR3 is CSVVGTSGSNEQFF. In DNA, the CDR3 is TGCAGCGTTGTGGGGACTAGCGGGAGCAATGAGCAGTTCTTC.

The V call is TRBV14, the J call TRBJ2-1; tentatively, D is TRBD2 (5 bases). The V and J ends lost 4 bases and 7 bases respectively, with 23 bases between them. Germline CDR1 SGHDN, CDR2 FVKESK. This CDR3 has 17 amino acids. The CDR3 DNA follows: TGTGCCAGCAGCCGAGGACTGCTAGCTAAAGGGAGTAATGAGCAGTTCTTC. Translating it yields CASSRGLLAKGSNEQFF.

The genes are TRBV7-2 and TRBJ2-3; 7 bases map to TRBD1. The CDR3 spans 14 residues. The V segment lost 5 bases and the J segment 5 bases; nucleotides outside the gene matches: 7. Germline V gene lookup returns CDR1 SGHTA and CDR2 FQGNSA. The CDR3 region has the DNA TGTGCCAGCAGCGAAAGGGGGCAAGGAGATACGCAGTATTTT. Its protein is CASSERGQGDTQYF.

This clone has more than one count but fewer than ten. This chain connects TRBV5-4 to TRBJ2-7; TRBD1 matches at 10 bases. V trimming: 3 bases; J trimming: 2 bases; junction bases outside the gene matches: 2. The CDR3 runs 14 residues. Looked up from germline, CDR1 is SGHNT and CDR2 is YYREEE (reference sequence). CDR3 protein: CASSWDRGAYEQYF. Here the CDR3 DNA reads TGTGCCAGCAGCTGGGACAGGGGAGCCTACGAGCAGTACTTC.

This clone was observed a handful of times. J is TRBJ2-1 and V is TRBV18, with TRBD1 as a possible D gene (5 bases). The CDR3 consists of 12 residues. V lost 3 bases, J lost 9 bases, and 9 bases lay in between. Germline V gives CDR1 KGHSH, CDR2 LQKENI. Here the CDR3 DNA reads TGTGCCAGCTCACCCCCGCAGGGTGAGCAGTTCTTC. Amino acids: CASSPPQGEQFF.

The genes are TRBV25-1 and TRBJ2-3, with 7 bases fitting TRBD2. CDR1 and CDR2 (germline): MGHDK, SYGVNS. CDR3 length: 15 residues. The V and J ends lost 4 bases and 7 bases, in that order; junction bases with no gene match: 11. DNA of the CDR3: TGTGCCAGCAGTGGAAGCCGGCTAGCGGTAAATACGCAGTATTTT. This gives the protein CASSGSRLAVNTQYF.

The rearrangement links TRBV27 to TRBJ2-3, with 12 bases matching TRBD2. The germline gives CDR1 MNHEY, CDR2 SMNVEV (reference sequence). V dropped 6 bases and J dropped 4; count of bases not matched to a gene: 8. This CDR3 spans 16 amino acids. CDR3 coding DNA: TGTGCCAGCAGCCTTTCGGGACTAGCGGGTGCAGATACGCAGTATTTT. Amino acid sequence: CASSLSGLAGADTQYF.

V and J are TRBV7-6 and TRBJ2-7, with 9 bases aligning to TRBD1. The trim removed 5 bases at V and 6 bases at J, leaving 5 bases unmatched. Germline V gives CDR1 SGHVS, CDR2 FNYEAQ. This CDR3 is built from 13 residues. DNA for the CDR3: TGTGCCAGCAGCAAGGACAGGGGTTCCGAGCAGTACTTC. Its translation is CASSKDRGSEQYF.

This clone was counted between two and nine times. The chain has TRBV21-1 and TRBJ2-5; the table's TRBD1 call for D was not verified on the DNA. TRBV21-1 is assigned pseudogene status. The CDR3 extends over 14 amino acids. The CDR3 nucleotides are TGTGCCAGCAGCACCGACGCCAGGGGAAAGACCCAGTACTTC. Its protein is CASSTDARGKTQYF.